This entry features one TCR beta chain sequence. These data belong to a study of shared clonotypes between healthy human individuals. Study-level information: Three plates each covered CD4 naive and memory; CD8 naive two, CD8 memory one.

The germline V gene encodes CDR1 SGHNT and CDR2 YYREEE (reference sequence). V shed 4 bases and J 6 bases; nucleotides not matched to a gene: 9. The CDR3 runs to 15 residues. The assay was run at deep level. Per the original data handling: ImmunoSEQ junction-only sequences lacked quality scores, so their filtering differed. Assay: immunoSEQ multiplex PCR; the TCRdb copy retains only in-frame clones and omits some. D and trimming were read from the DNA, whereas the V and J calls and clone size are those reported in that table. The sample carries about 1 million clones, 70% to 80% recorded once. This receptor was taken from a man younger than 35 in good health. Source material: memory CD4+ T cells sorted from blood. Subset defined: CD45RA-negative fraction. This chain joins TRBV5-4 and TRBJ2-2, with TRBD2 matching over 7 bases. CDR3 sequence reads: CASSISGLDAGELFF. The CDR3 DNA sequence: TGTGCCAGCAGCATCTCCGGACTAGACGCCGGGGAGCTGTTTTTT.